This T cell receptor beta chain was documented in a study of immune characterization of retroperitoneal liposarcoma. TCRdb reprocessed the PCR reads with MiXCR, giving one entry per CDR3 protein. The table records 10,000 to 11,000 distinct CDR3 sequences, 30% to 45% of them present only once. The sample consisted of tumor tissue. This TCR derives from a female donor with retroperitoneal liposarcoma.

CDR3 residues: CASNPARTEQYF. For the CDR3, the DNA is TGTGCCAGCAACCCGGCGAGGACTGAGCAGTACTTC. V is TRBV7-6 and J is TRBJ2-1; D possibly corresponds to TRBD2 (5 bases). The better agreement between TRBJ2-7 and the DNA end casts doubt on the J call. This CDR3 contains 12 residues. Germline lookup yields CDR1 SGHVS and CDR2 FNYEAQ.